This TCR beta chain was recorded in a study of PD-1 blockade in classical Hodgkin lymphoma. The wider study: Every 2 weeks, patients got 3 mg/kg intravenous nivolumab.

Concerning this clone: Its cognate antigen is unknown.

Assay: immunoSEQ multiplex PCR; the TCRdb copy retains only in-frame clones and omits some. The top ten hold less than 20% of the sample, which has 45,000 to 55,000 clones, 65% to 85% seen once. Every single patient, without exception, relapsed after autologous stem cell transplantation, and brentuximab vedotin exposure varied. Study outcomes and limitations: Complete responders started with a diversity level that resembled newly diagnosed patients at baseline. Researchers reported that CD4+ TCR diversity, though not CD8+, rose significantly by C4D1. As was reported, newly diagnosed patients showed lower baseline TCR diversity than healthy donors did.

This CDR3 contains 14 residues. V gave up 5 bases and J gave up 5 bases, with 15 bases separating them. Germline-derived CDR1 and CDR2 are LNHDA and SQIVND (reference sequence). V usage is TRBV19 and J usage is TRBJ1-1, with D perhaps matching TRBD1 (5 bases). Sequenced here: peripheral blood mononuclear cells (PBMCs), sampled at baseline. This clonotype was obtained from a human donor with classical Hodgkin lymphoma. CDR3 loop: CASSPGTYVTEAFF. In nucleotides, the CDR3 is TGTGCCAGTAGTCCCGGGACTTACGTTACTGAAGCTTTCTTT.